These 24 T cell receptor beta chains originate from one sample sequenced in a study of blood T cell repertoires in COVID-19. Data came from immunoSEQ multiplex PCR; TCRdb stores just in-frame clones and leaves some out. Of tens of thousands of clones in the sample, more than 85% are singletons; the top ten hold around 13%. Sequences were obtained from peripheral blood. The receptors were sampled from a human donor with active COVID-19. The donor label of this sample is uncertain.

The chain joins TRBV4-1 to TRBJ2-2; TRBD1 matches at 9 bases. The length of the CDR3 is 16 residues. Germline trimming cut 1 base from V and 4 bases from J; bases unmatched to any gene: 4. Germline V CDR1 and CDR2: MGHRA, YSYEKL. CDR3 sequence reads: CASSQVGTGPTGELFF. The CDR3 coding sequence is TGCGCCAGCAGCCAAGTGGGGACAGGGCCCACCGGGGAGCTGTTTTTT.

This clone was seen a handful of times. The rearrangement joins TRBV6-5 to TRBJ2-1; 11 bases match TRBD2. There are 16 residues in the CDR3. Germline V gene sequence: CDR1 MNHEY, CDR2 SVGAGI. V trimming: 2 bases; J trimming: 7 bases; junction bases outside the gene matches: 7. CDR3 in DNA: TGTGCCAGCAGTTACACACTAGCGGGAGTCTGGAATGAGCAGTTCTTC. Residues: CASSYTLAGVWNEQFF.

The chain uses TRBV5-1 and TRBJ1-4; a weak D match, TRBD1 (6 bases). Trimming stripped 1 base from V and 8 bases from J, with 15 bases between. The CDR3 spans 15 residues. Germline values: CDR1 SGHRS, CDR2 YFSETQ. CDR3 residues: CASSLTGLVREKLFF. In DNA, the CDR3 is TGCGCCAGCAGCTTGACAGGGTTGGTACGGGAAAAACTGTTTTTT.

This chain uses TRBV14 with TRBJ1-1; D is undetermined. Trimming pared 3 bases from V and 4 bases from J, leaving 15 bases between. CDR1 and CDR2 (germline): SGHDN, FVKESK. CDR3 size: 15 residues. In nucleotides, the CDR3 is TGTGCCAGCAGCCAGGGTACAACGGCTAGCACTGAAGCTTTCTTT. Translated, it gives CASSQGTTASTEAFF.

The genes are TRBV18 and TRBJ1-2; tentatively, D is TRBD1 (5 bases). Trimming left V 2 bases short and J 8 bases short, with 9 bases between. The CDR3 loop spans 12 amino acids. CDR1 and CDR2 from the germline V gene are KGHSH and LQKENI. Here the CDR3 DNA reads TGTGCCAGCTCACCAGCGGGGGTCGGCTACACCTTC. It encodes CASSPAGVGYTF.

The V and J genes are TRBV6-6 and TRBJ2-7; TRBD2 matches 9 bases. V lost 6 bases to trimming and J lost 2 bases; unmatched junction nucleotides: 8. CDR3 size: 15 residues. Germline V gene data show CDR1 as MNHNY and CDR2 as SVGAGI (reference sequence). The CDR3 bases are TGTGCCAGCAGCCCCAACCTAGCGGGAACCTACGAGCAGTACTTC. The encoded protein is CASSPNLAGTYEQYF.

The DNA of the CDR3 is TGTGCCAGCAGTTACACAGGGGGGCAGGGACCCTACGAGCAGTACTTC. It translates to CASSYTGGQGPYEQYF. The chain links TRBV6-2 or TRBV6-3 to TRBJ2-7; 8 bases fit TRBD1. The junction had 8 bases not matched to a gene; V was cut back by 2 bases and J by 2 bases. The CDR3 has 16 amino acids. CDR1 MNHEY and CDR2 SVGEGT come from the germline V gene.

J is TRBJ2-3 and V is TRBV28, with 10 positions matching TRBD2. Germline lookup yields CDR1 MDHEN and CDR2 SYDVKM. J lost 4 bases, V lost 7 bases, and 14 bases had no gene match. The CDR3 spans 17 residues. CDR3 region: CASNPLLAGGYSDTQYF. CDR3 bases: TGTGCCAGCAACCCCCTCTTAGCGGGAGGTTATTCAGATACGCAGTATTTT.

The gene calls are TRBV2 and TRBJ2-5; TRBD2 might be the D (5 bases). The CDR3 is 11 amino acids. The ends were cut back, 8 bases at V and 5 bases at J, with 9 bases in the middle. CDR1 and CDR2 (germline): SNHLY, FYNNEI. This CDR3 is CASGGGETQYF. CDR3 DNA: TGTGCCAGCGGAGGAGGTGAGACCCAGTACTTC.

V gene TRBV12-3 or TRBV12-4 combines with J gene TRBJ1-5; D is undetermined. The CDR3 has 12 amino acids. V dropped 6 bases and J dropped 6 bases, with 9 bases sitting between them. The CDR3 sequence is CASRLGGQPQHF. CDR3 nucleotides: TGTGCCAGCAGGCTCGGTGGTCAGCCCCAGCATTTT.

This clone was recorded only once. CDR3 sequence (DNA): TGTGCCAGCAGACTCGGGACAGCTGGAAACACCATATATTTT. This encodes CASRLGTAGNTIYF. The chain recombines TRBV3-1 (or the pseudogene TRBV3-2) with TRBJ1-3; 7 positions agree with TRBD1. V lost 6 bases to trimming and J lost 2 bases; unmatched junction nucleotides: 4. This CDR3 contains 14 residues. Germline values: CDR1 LGHDT, CDR2 YNNKEL (reference sequence).

For the CDR3, the DNA is TGCGCCAGCAGCCAAGGATTAGCGGGAGGGCCAGATACGCAGTATTTT. Amino acids: CASSQGLAGGPDTQYF. This chain uses TRBV4-1 with TRBJ2-3; the match to TRBD2 covers 11 bases. In germline, CDR1 is MGHRA, CDR2 YSYEKL. This CDR3 has 16 amino acids. Unmatched junction bases numbered 4, after V lost 1 base and J lost 4 bases.

The chain employs TRBV19 and TRBJ1-6; D call uncertain. Trimming stripped 5 bases from V and 7 bases from J, with 15 bases between. Germline V gene data show CDR1 as LNHDA and CDR2 as SQIVND (reference sequence). This CDR3 is 15 amino acids long. This chain's CDR3 is CASSGGSRSNSPLHF. The CDR3 DNA is TGTGCCAGTAGTGGTGGCAGCCGGAGCAATTCACCCCTCCACTTT.

The chain combines TRBV11-2 with TRBJ2-3; TRBD1 matches 8 bases. Germline-derived CDR1 and CDR2 are SGHAT and FQNNGV. With 5 bases clipped from V and 2 bases from J, the junction kept 12 bases outside the gene matches. The CDR3 contains 17 residues. This CDR3 is CASSTYGQGEVTDTQYF. The CDR3 DNA reads TGTGCCAGCAGCACATATGGACAGGGAGAGGTCACAGATACGCAGTATTTT.

This clone was detected many times. The chain joins TRBV15 to TRBJ2-3; D perhaps matches TRBD1 (6 bases). Trimming shortened V by 3 bases and J by 2 bases, and 12 bases separated the two germline ends. The CDR3 is 15 residues long. Germline V CDR1 and CDR2: LNHNV, YYDKDF (reference sequence). The CDR3 coding sequence is TGTGCCACCAGCAGGGCTGGACAGCCCACAGATACGCAGTATTTT. It yields the protein CATSRAGQPTDTQYF.

V is TRBV25-1 and J is TRBJ2-7, with 12 bases lining up with TRBD1. The CDR3 sequence is 17 residues long. The V gene end was trimmed by 6 bases and the J gene end by 1 base; junction bases not matched to a gene: 10. Germline CDR1 reads MGHDK; CDR2 reads SYGVNS. The CDR3 region is CASSAGTGGPLSYEQYF. CDR3 bases: TGTGCCAGCAGCGCCGGGACAGGGGGCCCCCTGTCCTACGAGCAGTACTTC.

This chain uses TRBV28 with TRBJ2-3; maybe TRBD2 (6 bases). The CDR3 contains 17 residues. V was clipped by 5 bases and J by 3 bases, with 21 bases between them. Germline values: CDR1 MDHEN, CDR2 SYDVKM. The CDR3 spells CASSTPTLPLATDTQYF. The CDR3 nucleotides read TGTGCCAGCAGTACCCCCACCCTGCCCCTAGCGACAGATACGCAGTATTTT. The full variable domain, its missing parts supplied by reference TRBV28 and TRBJ2-3, is DVKVTQSSRYLVKRTGEKVFLECVQDMDHENMFWYRQDPGLGLRLIYFSYDVKMKEKGDIPEGYSVSREKKERFSLILESASTNQTSMYLCASSTPTLPLATDTQYFGPGTRLTVL.

In its sample, this clone was seen a few times. The chain uses TRBV11-2 and TRBJ2-7, with D perhaps matching TRBD2 (6 bases). Germline V gene sequence: CDR1 SGHAT, CDR2 FQNNGV. V was clipped by 5 bases and J by 4 bases, with 18 bases between them. The CDR3 sequence is 15 residues long. This chain's CDR3 is CASSPTLAEKYEQYF. CDR3 DNA sequence: TGTGCCAGCAGCCCGACCTTAGCGGAAAAGTACGAGCAGTACTTC. Complete variable domain (other parts from reference TRBV11-2 and TRBJ2-7): EAGVAQSPRYKIIEKRQSVAFWCNPISGHATLYWYQQILGQGPKLLIQFQNNGVVDDSQLPKDRFSAERLKGVDSTLKIQPAKLEDSAVYLCASSPTLAEKYEQYFGPGTRLTVT.

This chain connects TRBV28 to TRBJ2-3; 10 bases match TRBD2. The V gene end was trimmed by 3 bases and the J gene end by 6 bases; junction bases not matched to a gene: 12. This CDR3 has 17 amino acids. CDR1 and CDR2 (germline): MDHEN, SYDVKM. CDR3 in amino acids: CASSLGSLAGVRDTQYF. For the CDR3, the DNA is TGTGCCAGCAGTTTGGGCTCCCTAGCGGGAGTTCGGGATACGCAGTATTTT.

V and J are TRBV6-2 or TRBV6-3 and TRBJ2-7; the D is unclear. The CDR3 consists of 11 residues. V was shortened by 6 bases and J by 4 bases, with 7 bases between the two germline ends. Germline V CDR1 and CDR2: MNHEY, SVGEGT. This CDR3 reads CASSSQYEQYF. DNA of the CDR3: TGTGCCAGCAGCTCTCAGTACGAGCAGTACTTC.

J is TRBJ1-4 and V is TRBV9; 7 positions match TRBD1. The V and J ends lost 2 bases and 2 bases, in that order; junction bases with no gene match: 3. This CDR3 is built from 15 residues. Germline CDR1 SGDLS, CDR2 YYNGEE. Written as DNA, the CDR3 is TGTGCCAGCAGCGTGTGGGGACAGACTAATGAAAAACTGTTTTTT. Translation gives CASSVWGQTNEKLFF.

This clone has a count of ten or more. V gene TRBV25-1 combines with J gene TRBJ1-4; TRBD1 aligns across 9 bases. Trimming at V came to 4 bases and at J to 16 bases, leaving 4 bases not matched to a gene. The CDR3 extends over 11 amino acids. CDR1 and CDR2 (germline): MGHDK, SYGVNS. CDR3 in DNA: TGTGCCAGCAGTGGAGGACAGGGGTCGTTTTTT. Amino acids: CASSGGQGSFF.

The chain uses TRBV10-3 and TRBJ2-7, with TRBD1 matching 9 bases. V lost 6 bases and J lost 6; bases outside the gene matches: 6. CDR1 is ENHRY and CDR2 is SYGVKD in the germline V gene. The CDR3 runs to 13 residues. The CDR3, as DNA: TGTGCCATCAGCTGGACAGGGGAGTCCGAGCAGTACTTC. This codes for CAISWTGESEQYF.

The chain recombines TRBV5-1 with TRBJ1-1, with 11 bases lining up with TRBD1. The germline gives CDR1 SGHRS, CDR2 YFSETQ. The CDR3 covers 15 residues. The V segment lost 4 bases and the J segment 4 bases; nucleotides outside the gene matches: 6. CDR3 in DNA: TGCGCCAGCAGCATCGGGGACAGGGGGAGCACTGAAGCTTTCTTT. This sequence encodes CASSIGDRGSTEAFF.